This entry lists 28 T cell receptor beta chains sequenced from one sample in a study of T-cell reconstitution after alpha-beta-depleted transplantation in children. This sample's TCRbeta library carried unique molecular identifier barcodes. TCRdb called the PCR reads again in MiXCR, with one record for every CDR3 protein. The profile covers about 460,000 distinct CDR3 sequences, with around 12% appearing a single time and less than 6.5% taken by the ten largest. The source was PBMCs from the stem cell graft donor, collected from the stem cell graft. The receptors stem from a human donor who donated a stem cell graft to a child with combined immunodeficiency.

The chain joins TRBV9 to TRBJ1-2; D perhaps matches TRBD1 (5 bases). V lost 0 bases and J lost 4, with 10 bases in between. CDR1 and CDR2 from the germline V gene are SGDLS and YYNGEE. The CDR3 contains 14 residues. CDR3 sequence reads: CASSVGSGSYGYTF. CDR3 DNA sequence: TGTGCCAGCAGCGTAGGGTCAGGGAGCTATGGCTACACCTTC.

This clonotype came up many times. V gene TRBV29-1 combines with J gene TRBJ2-1; the D gene is possibly TRBD1 (5 bases). V was clipped by 1 base and J by 4 bases, with 11 bases between them. In germline, CDR1 is SQVTM, CDR2 ANQGSEA. The CDR3 runs to 14 residues. The CDR3 is CSVEAVRAYNEQFF. CDR3 DNA: TGCAGCGTTGAAGCGGTCAGGGCATACAATGAGCAGTTCTTC.

This clonotype was picked up many times. The chain is built from TRBV3-1 and TRBJ1-1; D may be TRBD1 (5 bases). Trimming cost V 4 bases and J 11 bases, with 14 bases left between them. CDR1 LGHDT and CDR2 YNNKEL come from the germline V gene (reference sequence). CDR3 length equals 12 residues. For the CDR3, the DNA is TGTGCCAGCAGCCTAGGGAACAGGAGGGCTTTCTTT. Its translation is CASSLGNRRAFF.

The rearrangement links TRBV5-6 to TRBJ2-1; TRBD1 matches 8 bases. The CDR3 extends over 16 amino acids. Germline V gene sequence: CDR1 SGHDT, CDR2 YYEEEE. Losses at the gene ends were 2 bases for V and 1 base for J; bases not matched to a gene: 5. CDR3 sequence (DNA): TGTGCCAGCAGCTTCCCCGGGACAGGTTCCTACAATGAGCAGTTCTTC. It specifies CASSFPGTGSYNEQFF.

This clonotype was picked up a small number of times. The rearrangement links TRBV7-3 to TRBJ1-1; a possible D gene is TRBD1 (5 bases). Germline V lookup: CDR1 SGHTA, CDR2 FQGTGA. V was cut by 3 bases and J by 0 bases, with 11 bases left in between. This CDR3 is 15 amino acids long. CDR3 region: CASSLTVNMNTEAFF. CDR3 DNA sequence: TGTGCCAGCAGCTTGACAGTGAACATGAACACTGAAGCTTTCTTT.

This clonotype has just a few counts. The chain combines TRBV3-2 with TRBJ2-1; the table names TRBD2, a call not compared with the DNA. TRBV3-2 is deemed a pseudogene. CDR3 length: 15 amino acids. CDR3 in amino acids: CASSPKGTSYNEQFF. DNA of the CDR3: TGTGCCAGCAGCCCGAAAGGGACTAGCTACAATGAGCAGTTCTTC.

The genes are TRBV2 and TRBJ2-7; perhaps TRBD1 as D (6 bases). V lost 7 bases and J 5 bases, leaving 15 bases between the germline ends. The CDR3 has 13 residues. Germline V CDR1 and CDR2: SNHLY, FYNNEI. CDR3 amino acids: CASNVRGTDEQYF. As DNA, the CDR3 is TGTGCCAGCAACGTCAGGGGAACGGACGAGCAGTACTTC. The full variable domain, its missing parts supplied by reference TRBV2 and TRBJ2-7, is EPEVTQTPSHQVTQMGQEVILRCVPISNHLYFYWYRQILGQKVEFLVSFYNNEISEKSEIFDDQFSVERPDGSNFTLKIRSTKLEDSAMYFCASNVRGTDEQYFGPGTRLTVT.

The genes are TRBV6-2 or TRBV6-3 and TRBJ2-1; D is unresolved. V dropped 6 bases and J dropped 5 bases, with 14 bases sitting between them. CDR3 length: 14 residues. The V gene's germline CDR1 is MNHEY and CDR2 SVGEGT. In DNA, the CDR3 is TGTGCCAGCAGACCCATGGGGTTAAACAATGAGCAGTTCTTC. Translating gives CASRPMGLNNEQFF.

The chain combines TRBV4-1 with TRBJ2-3; 10 bases are shared with TRBD2. The germline CDR1 and CDR2 sequences are MGHRA and YSYEKL. The CDR3 covers 17 residues. With 0 bases clipped from V and 5 bases from J, the junction kept 8 bases outside the gene matches. CDR3 DNA sequence: TGCGCCAGCAGCCAAGAATGGCTAGCGGGAGTTCAAGATACGCAGTATTTT. Translation gives CASSQEWLAGVQDTQYF.

This clonotype has only a few counts. In DNA form, the CDR3 reads TGTGCCAGCAGTTTATACAGGGTCTACGAGCAGTACTTC. Translated: CASSLYRVYEQYF. The chain is built from TRBV12-3 or TRBV12-4 and TRBJ2-7; tentative D call: TRBD1 (6 bases). V was shortened by 2 bases and J by 3 bases, with 8 bases between the two germline ends. This CDR3 has 13 residues.

The V call is TRBV11-2, the J call TRBJ2-1; the D call may be TRBD1 or TRBD2 (6 bases each). Looked up from germline, CDR1 is SGHAT and CDR2 is FQNNGV. V was pared by 5 bases and J by 4 bases, with 15 bases between. The CDR3 sequence is 15 residues long. CDR3 nucleotide sequence: TGTGCCAGCAGCCTTGCAGGGGACTTGTACAATGAGCAGTTCTTC. Protein: CASSLAGDLYNEQFF.

The chain couples TRBV5-1 to TRBJ2-1; D may match TRBD1 or TRBD2 (5 bases each). CDR1 and CDR2 (germline): SGHRS, YFSETQ. This CDR3 is 13 amino acids long. V lost 4 bases and J lost 6, with 11 bases in between. As DNA, the CDR3 is TGCGCCAGCAGCACCGGGACCCCCAATGAGCAGTTCTTC. Residues: CASSTGTPNEQFF.

This clonotype was detected many times. The chain uses TRBV2 and TRBJ2-1; tentative D call: TRBD1 (5 bases). Deletions cut 6 bases from V and 6 bases from J, with 12 bases between. CDR3 length equals 13 residues. CDR1 and CDR2 from the germline V gene are SNHLY and FYNNEI. CDR3 DNA: TGTGCCAGCAGCTGGTCTAGGGGCAATGAGCAGTTCTTC. Its protein product is CASSWSRGNEQFF.

The J gene is TRBJ2-7, the V gene TRBV6-1; TRBD2 matches at 9 bases. From germline, CDR1 is MNHNS and CDR2 SASEGT. This CDR3 spans 17 amino acids. V was clipped by 2 bases and J by 7 bases; unmatched bases: 15. Here the CDR3 reads CASSEYRLAGSEYEQYF. CDR3 bases: TGTGCCAGCAGTGAATATCGTCTAGCGGGGTCGGAGTATGAGCAGTACTTC.

The chain combines TRBV11-1 with TRBJ2-1; 15 nucleotides line up with TRBD2. V lost 5 bases and J lost 7; bases outside the gene matches: 3. Looked up from germline, CDR1 is SGHAT and CDR2 is FQDESV (reference sequence). This CDR3 region has 15 residues. DNA of the CDR3: TGTGCCAGCAGCCGGACTAGCGGGAGGGGTAATGAGCAGTTCTTC. Its protein product is CASSRTSGRGNEQFF.

As to this clonotype: The conserved closing phenylalanine or tryptophan is absent in this CDR3, likely reflecting a read error. The rearrangement uses TRBV20-1 and TRBJ1-2; weak D call: TRBD1 (6 bases). The CDR3 is made up of 12 amino acids. V was clipped by 6 bases and J by 2 bases, with 10 bases between them. Germline assignment: CDR1 DFQATT and CDR2 SNEGSKA (reference sequence). CDR3 sequence reads: CSALTGNYGYTY. CDR3 nucleotide sequence: TGCAGTGCGTTGACAGGAAACTATGGCTACACCTAC.

This clonotype was counted only a few times. The chain links TRBV12-3 or TRBV12-4 to TRBJ2-4; TRBD1 might be the D (5 bases). V was clipped by 3 bases and J by 7 bases, with 10 bases between them. The CDR3 is 13 residues long. This CDR3 reads CASSFGRVNIQYF. The CDR3 nucleotides read TGTGCCAGCAGTTTTGGCAGGGTGAACATTCAGTACTTC.

This clonotype was seen a handful of times. The J gene is TRBJ1-2, the V gene TRBV2; the D is unclear. Germline V gene sequence: CDR1 SNHLY, CDR2 FYNNEI. CDR3 length: 13 residues. V was pared by 5 bases and J by 0 bases, with 7 bases between. This CDR3 is CASSPETNYGYTF. The CDR3 nucleotides read TGTGCCAGCAGTCCGGAGACTAACTATGGCTACACCTTC. The full variable domain, with the rest looked up from reference TRBV2 and TRBJ1-2, is EPEVTQTPSHQVTQMGQEVILRCVPISNHLYFYWYRQILGQKVEFLVSFYNNEISEKSEIFDDQFSVERPDGSNFTLKIRSTKLEDSAMYFCASSPETNYGYTFGSGTRLTVV.

The DNA for the CDR3 is TGCGCCAGCAGCCAAGATCCCTACGGGGGGCACCAAGAGACCCAGTACTTC. This sequence encodes CASSQDPYGGHQETQYF. The chain couples TRBV4-1 to TRBJ2-5; the D gene is possibly TRBD2 (7 bases). This CDR3 is 17 amino acids long. Germline assignment: CDR1 MGHRA and CDR2 YSYEKL. Trimming removed 0 bases at V and 0 bases at J, with 14 bases between.

This clonotype was found many times. The chain joins TRBV10-3 to TRBJ2-5, with D tentatively TRBD1 (5 bases). Trimming removed 7 bases at V and 3 bases at J, with 12 bases between. The germline V gene encodes CDR1 ENHRY and CDR2 SYGVKD. This CDR3 has 13 amino acids. The DNA of the CDR3 is TGTGCCATCACCTCGGGCAGGGAAGAGACCCAGTACTTC. Translation gives CAITSGREETQYF.

In this sample, this clonotype turned up a few times. The chain couples TRBV7-9 to TRBJ1-2; weak D call: TRBD1 (6 bases). The CDR3 consists of 15 residues. The V gene lost 5 bases and the J gene lost 3 bases, with 16 bases spanning the gap. Germline lookup yields CDR1 SEHNR and CDR2 FQNEAQ (reference sequence). CDR3 protein: CASSLPSGQYYGYTF. CDR3 bases: TGTGCCAGCAGCCTCCCCAGCGGACAGTACTATGGCTACACCTTC.

The chain carries TRBV2 and TRBJ1-1, with 8 bases lining up with TRBD1. Trimming removed 4 bases from V and 5 bases from J; junction bases left unmatched: 9. CDR1 is SNHLY, CDR2 FYNNEI, per germline. This CDR3 contains 15 residues. The CDR3 DNA sequence: TGTGCCAGCAGTGTAGGGACAGGTGAGGAGACTGAAGCTTTCTTT. This encodes CASSVGTGEETEAFF.

A few counts support this clonotype. V and J are TRBV28 and TRBJ2-5; a weak D match, TRBD1 (5 bases). The CDR3 loop spans 13 amino acids. Germline values: CDR1 MDHEN, CDR2 SYDVKM. Trimming shortened V by 3 bases and J by 5 bases, and 10 bases separated the two germline ends. The CDR3 is CASSFVGLETQYF. The CDR3 nucleotides are TGTGCCAGCAGTTTTGTGGGGCTGGAGACCCAGTACTTC.

This clonotype came up many times. The V call is TRBV5-5, the J call TRBJ2-5, with a possible D match to TRBD1 (6 bases). V was cut by 1 base and J by 2 bases, with 15 bases left in between. The germline V gene has CDR1 SGHKS and CDR2 YYEKEE (reference sequence). CDR3 length equals 16 residues. CDR3 protein: CASSLRAQGQQETQYF. DNA of the CDR3: TGTGCCAGCAGCTTGAGGGCCCAGGGACAACAAGAGACCCAGTACTTC.

This clonotype was recorded a few times. This rearrangement joins TRBV28 to TRBJ2-1; 7 bases are a match to TRBD1. The CDR3 runs to 19 residues. V lost 4 bases and J lost 5; bases outside the gene matches: 20. Germline lookup yields CDR1 MDHEN and CDR2 SYDVKM. The CDR3 spells CASSSPDRVLTVGHNEQFF. As DNA, the CDR3 is TGTGCCAGCAGTTCTCCCGACAGGGTCCTCACTGTCGGACACAATGAGCAGTTCTTC.

The rearrangement joins TRBV24-1 to TRBJ2-3; a weak D match, TRBD2 (5 bases). The CDR3 runs 16 residues. V was trimmed by 1 base and J by 1 base, leaving 11 bases between them. Germline V CDR1 and CDR2: KGHDR, SFDVKD. The CDR3 nucleotides read TGTGCCACCAGTGATTTACGAGGGAGTGGCACAGATACGCAGTATTTT. Protein product: CATSDLRGSGTDTQYF.

The V and J genes are TRBV24-1 and TRBJ1-1, with D perhaps TRBD1 (5 bases). The CDR3 loop spans 15 amino acids. V was clipped by 2 bases and J by 1 base, with 10 bases between them. Germline V gene data show CDR1 as KGHDR and CDR2 as SFDVKD. Here the CDR3 DNA reads TGTGCCACCAGTGATTCTAGGGGACCGAACACTGAAGCTTTCTTT. Encoded protein: CATSDSRGPNTEAFF.

This clonotype was detected many times. This chain connects TRBV29-1 to TRBJ2-7; 7 nucleotides align to TRBD1. V lost 3 bases and J lost 2; bases outside the gene matches: 4. Germline V lookup: CDR1 SQVTM, CDR2 ANQGSEA. The CDR3 is 13 residues long. The CDR3 DNA is TGCAGCGTTGAGGGTCAGGGGGCCTACGAGCAGTACTTC. Amino acid sequence: CSVEGQGAYEQYF.